The 3 T cell receptor beta chains below were found in one sample sequenced in a study of T cells in Graves' hyperthyroidism and ophthalmopathy. What was amplified from RNA transcripts were TCR beta CDR3 regions. The TCR CDR3 first-round RT-PCR relied on the HTBI primer set. One entry per CDR3 protein, called by TCRdb with MiXCR from the multiplex PCR reads. This table holds about 260,000 distinct CDR3 sequences, about 17% found once. Input material: blood. These receptors all come from a woman aged 18-29 years with Graves' ophthalmopathy.

The chain joins TRBV5-6 to TRBJ2-7, with TRBD1 matching 10 bases. V gave up 4 bases and J gave up 4 bases; unmatched junction bases: 5. This CDR3 is built from 14 residues. Germline V gene sequence: CDR1 SGHDT, CDR2 YYEEEE. The CDR3 protein is CASSPDRGEYEQYF. CDR3 in DNA: TGTGCCAGCAGCCCGGACAGGGGGGAGTACGAGCAGTACTTC.

The rearrangement joins TRBV14 to TRBJ2-3; possible D gene TRBD1, 6 bases. The CDR3 consists of 14 residues. Germline CDR1 is SGHDN and CDR2 is FVKESK. Trimming took off 2 bases at V and 4 bases at J, with 10 bases between the two ends. The CDR3 spells CASSQRSGADTQYF. The CDR3, as DNA: TGTGCCAGCAGCCAACGGTCAGGGGCAGATACGCAGTATTTT.

This clonotype was counted many times. The chain is built from TRBV4-1 and TRBJ2-7, with 12 bases aligning to TRBD1. The CDR3 length is 14 residues. Germline trimming cut 4 bases from V and 5 bases from J; bases unmatched to any gene: 3. Germline V lookup: CDR1 MGHRA, CDR2 YSYEKL. CDR3 sequence (DNA): TGCGCCAGCAGCCGGGACAGGGGGCGCGACGAGCAGTACTTC. Translated, it gives CASSRDRGRDEQYF.